The 18 T cell receptor beta chains below were found in one sample sequenced in a study of a mutant IDH1 vaccine in newly diagnosed glioma. Using immunoSEQ multiplex PCR, the repertoire was profiled, and TCRdb retains in-frame clones only, with some absent. In the table there are about 59,000 clones, around 92% of which are singletons. Time point noted: baseline, week 1 (first vaccination visit). Treatment reported: pre-vaccination baseline after standard-of-care therapy. The sequencing here drew on PBMCs, taken from a glioma patient treated with radiotherapy, temozolomide or both. The receptors were gathered from a man aged 50-59 years with glioma.

V gene TRBV9 combines with J gene TRBJ2-3; 14 bases are a match to TRBD2. This CDR3 contains 21 residues. Germline assignment: CDR1 SGDLS and CDR2 YYNGEE. Trimming removed 3 bases from V and 5 bases from J; junction bases left unmatched: 20. In DNA form, the CDR3 reads TGTGCCAGCAGCGGCCGCCCGGGACTAGCGGGAGACCCCGGTCCAGAAGATACGCAGTATTTT. This sequence encodes CASSGRPGLAGDPGPEDTQYF.

The chain uses TRBV7-8 and TRBJ2-1; 8 bases are a match to TRBD2. The CDR3 has 14 residues. Germline CDR1 is SGHVS and CDR2 is FQNEAQ. V was clipped by 3 bases and J by 9 bases; unmatched bases: 7. The CDR3 nucleotides read TGTGCCAGCAGCTTGGATTACGGGGGGGGTGAGCAGTTCTTC. Its translation: CASSLDYGGGEQFF.

The chain recombines TRBV7-2 with TRBJ2-7, with a weak D call TRBD1 (7 bases). Trimming took 5 bases from V and 2 from J, leaving 10 bases between them. Per the germline V gene, CDR1 is SGHTA and CDR2 is FQGNSA. The CDR3 has 13 residues. The CDR3 sequence: CASSRGTAYEQYF. For the CDR3, the DNA is TGTGCCAGCAGCCGCGGGACAGCCTACGAGCAGTACTTC.

This CDR3 is CASSLGRAGTTQETQYF. Written as DNA, the CDR3 is TGTGCCAGCAGCTTAGGGCGAGCCGGGACAACCCAAGAGACCCAGTACTTC. The V call is TRBV11-3, the J call TRBJ2-5; the D gene is possibly TRBD1 (6 bases). Germline CDR1 and CDR2: SGHNT and YENEEA. CDR3 length: 17 residues. V was trimmed by 1 base and J by 1 base, leaving 16 bases between them.

V and J are TRBV4-1 and TRBJ2-5, with D perhaps being TRBD1 or TRBD2 (5 bases each). This CDR3 is built from 14 residues. Germline assignment: CDR1 MGHRA and CDR2 YSYEKL. V lost 4 bases and J lost 0, with 9 bases in between. The CDR3 reads CASSPGANQETQYF. The CDR3 bases are TGCGCCAGCAGCCCCGGGGCAAACCAAGAGACCCAGTACTTC.

The rearrangement joins TRBV9 to TRBJ2-7; tentatively, D is TRBD1 (7 bases). V was clipped by 4 bases and J by 5 bases, with 16 bases between them. CDR3 length: 14 residues. Germline CDR1 is SGDLS and CDR2 is YYNGEE. Here the CDR3 DNA reads TGTGCCAGCAGCTTAGGAGGGGGCGCGAACGAGCAGTACTTC. Residues: CASSLGGGANEQYF.

CDR3 nucleotides: TGTGCCAGCAGAATGACAGGGAACACCTACAATGAGCAGTTCTTC. Protein product: CASRMTGNTYNEQFF. The chain recombines TRBV2 with TRBJ2-1; the match to TRBD1 covers 7 bases. Germline V gene sequence: CDR1 SNHLY, CDR2 FYNNEI. The CDR3 has 15 residues. The V and J ends lost 6 bases and 2 bases, in that order; junction bases with no gene match: 7.

V gene TRBV29-1 combines with J gene TRBJ1-2; D remains ambiguous. V dropped 0 bases and J dropped 8 bases, with 19 bases sitting between them. The CDR3 sequence is 15 residues long. Looked up from germline, CDR1 is SQVTM and CDR2 is ANQGSEA. The CDR3 region has the DNA TGCAGCGTTGAAGAAATGGTCCCAACCCACAGCGGCTACACCTTC. This gives the protein CSVEEMVPTHSGYTF.

J is TRBJ2-3 and V is TRBV28; tentative D call: TRBD2 (6 bases). The CDR3 covers 14 residues. Per the germline V gene, CDR1 is MDHEN and CDR2 is SYDVKM. Trimming removed 3 bases at V and 9 bases at J, with 16 bases between. The CDR3: CASSFIGGEVTQYF. The CDR3 nucleotides are TGTGCCAGCAGTTTTATAGGAGGGGAAGTCACGCAGTATTTT.

The chain links TRBV9 to TRBJ2-5; 7 bases are a match to TRBD2. Germline V lookup: CDR1 SGDLS, CDR2 YYNGEE. This CDR3 is built from 17 residues. With 0 bases clipped from V and 5 bases from J, the junction kept 13 bases outside the gene matches. DNA of the CDR3: TGTGCCAGCAGCGTAGTGGGTTCGGGGGGAGTTGGGGAGACCCAGTACTTC. Its translation: CASSVVGSGGVGETQYF. Full variable domain (outside the CDR3, taken from reference TRBV9 and TRBJ2-5): DSGVTQTPKHLITATGQRVTLRCSPRSGDLSVYWYQQSLDQGLQFLIQYYNGEERAKGNILERFSAQQFPDLHSELNLSSLELGDSALYFCASSVVGSGGVGETQYFGPGTRLLVL.

This chain uses TRBV28 with TRBJ1-4; a possible D gene is TRBD1 (5 bases). Germline V CDR1 and CDR2: MDHEN, SYDVKM. This CDR3 comprises 10 residues. With 6 bases removed from V and 11 bases from J, the gap between germline ends came to 7 bases. In DNA form, the CDR3 reads TGTGCCAGCAGCGGGACCAAACTGTTTTTT. Its protein is CASSGTKLFF.

Only a few counts were recorded for this clone. The rearrangement links TRBV30 to TRBJ1-3, with D uncertain. Trimming took 1 base from V and 4 from J, leaving 5 bases between them. CDR1 is GTSNPN and CDR2 is SVGIG in the germline V gene (reference sequence). The CDR3 consists of 12 residues. CDR3 coding DNA: TGTGCCTGGAGTGAGTTGGGAAACACCATATATTTT. Protein: CAWSELGNTIYF.

The chain joins TRBV19 to TRBJ2-2, with TRBD1 matching 7 bases. The CDR3 loop spans 15 amino acids. Germline assignment: CDR1 LNHDA and CDR2 SQIVND (reference sequence). V shed 8 bases, J shed 5 bases, and the junction held 11 bases outside the gene matches. CDR3 sequence reads: CASHPVRGRTGELFF. CDR3 nucleotides: TGTGCCAGTCACCCGGTGAGGGGGCGAACCGGGGAGCTGTTTTTT.

The rearrangement uses TRBV6-5 and TRBJ1-5; D might be TRBD1 (6 bases). The V and J ends lost 6 bases and 3 bases respectively, with 15 bases between them. The CDR3 loop spans 15 amino acids. In germline, CDR1 is MNHEY, CDR2 SVGAGI. CDR3 in DNA: TGTGCCAGCAGGGACACAGGGTTTCACAATCAGCCCCAGCATTTT. The encoded protein is CASRDTGFHNQPQHF.

This sequence joins TRBV18 and TRBJ1-4; the D is unclear. Germline CDR1 reads KGHSH; CDR2 reads LQKENI. The CDR3 runs to 16 residues. V lost 3 bases and J lost 0, with 11 bases in between. The CDR3 loop reads CASSPRDAATNEKLFF. CDR3 sequence (DNA): TGTGCCAGCTCACCTAGGGATGCGGCAACTAATGAAAAACTGTTTTTT.

The J gene is TRBJ1-5, the V gene TRBV4-1, with 8 bases lining up with TRBD1. This CDR3 spans 14 amino acids. J gave up 2 bases and V 5 bases, and 2 bases lay outside the gene matches. From germline, CDR1 is MGHRA and CDR2 YSYEKL. The CDR3 bases are TGCGCCAGCAGCTCGGACAGGGGCAATCAGCCCCAGCATTTT. It encodes CASSSDRGNQPQHF.

The V call is TRBV18, the J call TRBJ1-2; D possibly corresponds to TRBD1 (5 bases). The CDR3 is 12 amino acids. V was shortened by 5 bases and J by 7 bases, with 11 bases between the two germline ends. CDR1 and CDR2 from the germline V gene are KGHSH and LQKENI. CDR3 sequence: CASSSDTRGYTF. CDR3 in DNA: TGTGCCAGCTCATCGGACACTCGTGGCTACACCTTC.

This clone was seen a single time. The chain combines TRBV9 with TRBJ1-1, with unresolved D. V lost 2 bases and J 6 bases, leaving 11 bases between the germline ends. Germline CDR1 is SGDLS and CDR2 is YYNGEE. This CDR3 region has 13 residues. CDR3 loop: CASSVGSTSEAFF. As DNA, the CDR3 is TGTGCCAGCAGCGTGGGCTCCACTTCTGAAGCTTTCTTT.